These 32 T cell receptor beta chains originate from one sample sequenced in a study of blood T cell repertoires in COVID-19. Sequenced by immunoSEQ multiplex PCR; TCRdb stores in-frame clones only, minus some. The data hold under 250,000 clones, with 65% to 90% observed a single time. Sequencing used peripheral blood. Receptors were obtained from a woman aged 70 to 79 with COVID-19, enrolled during active disease.

The chain has TRBV5-1 and TRBJ2-3; possible D gene TRBD2, 5 bases. The CDR3 runs 15 residues. Germline-derived CDR1 and CDR2 are SGHRS and YFSETQ. Trimming cost V 2 bases and J 0 bases, with 10 bases left between them. CDR3 in amino acids: CASSFGPGSTDTQYF. DNA for the CDR3: TGCGCCAGCAGCTTCGGTCCGGGGAGCACAGATACGCAGTATTTT.

The chain carries TRBV7-3 and TRBJ1-1; D is unresolved. Germline values: CDR1 SGHTA, CDR2 FQGTGA. Trimming removed 3 bases from V and 5 bases from J, with 10 bases in between. CDR3 size: 13 residues. The CDR3 protein is CASSFPGGTEAFF. In nucleotides, the CDR3 is TGTGCCAGCAGCTTTCCCGGAGGGACTGAAGCTTTCTTT.

The rearrangement uses TRBV14 and TRBJ1-2, with D uncertain. The length of the CDR3 is 12 residues. Germline V gives CDR1 SGHDN, CDR2 FVKESK. V lost 3 bases and J 5 bases, leaving 7 bases between the germline ends. The CDR3 protein is CASSQFSYGYTF. CDR3 bases: TGTGCCAGCAGCCAGTTTAGTTATGGCTACACCTTC.

The gene calls are TRBV3-1 (or the pseudogene TRBV3-2) and TRBJ2-2, with D perhaps matching TRBD2 (6 bases). This CDR3 contains 17 residues. Per germline, CDR1 LGHDT and CDR2 YNNKEL (reference sequence). Trimming left V 1 base short and J 3 bases short, with 15 bases between. CDR3 region: CASSQGQGGGYTGELFF. The CDR3 region has the DNA TGTGCCAGCAGCCAAGGGCAGGGCGGAGGGTACACCGGGGAGCTGTTTTTT.

This clone has only a few counts. This rearrangement joins TRBV4-3 to TRBJ1-1; D not resolved. V lost 1 base, J lost 4 bases, and 16 bases lay in between. Germline CDR1 and CDR2: LGHNA and YSLEER. The CDR3 is 16 amino acids. The CDR3 protein is CASSQGTEGAGTEAFF. CDR3 coding DNA: TGCGCCAGCAGCCAAGGAACGGAGGGAGCGGGCACTGAAGCTTTCTTT.

This clone was counted a single time. The chain recombines TRBV6-2 or TRBV6-3 with TRBJ2-4; 9 nucleotides match TRBD2. The germline V gene has CDR1 MNHEY and CDR2 SVGEGT. The CDR3 contains 16 residues. The ends lost 0 bases at V and 7 bases at J; junction bases unmatched: 7. This chain's CDR3 is CASSYSLASGNNIQYF. CDR3 coding DNA: TGTGCCAGCAGTTACTCTCTTGCTAGCGGGAATAACATTCAGTACTTC.

The chain recombines TRBV7-9 with TRBJ1-2; 9 nucleotides align to TRBD1. CDR1 SEHNR and CDR2 FQNEAQ come from the germline V gene (reference sequence). With V trimmed by 5 bases and J by 8 bases, 12 bases remained unmatched. This CDR3 has 15 residues. For the CDR3, the DNA is TGTGCCAGCAGCACTACCGGGACAGGGTTTCAAGGCTACACCTTC. As protein: CASSTTGTGFQGYTF.

This chain connects TRBV6-6 to TRBJ2-7; 7 positions agree with TRBD2. The trim removed 4 bases at V and 0 bases at J, leaving 6 bases unmatched. Germline-derived CDR1 and CDR2 are MNHNY and SVGAGI (reference sequence). This CDR3 has 15 amino acids. CDR3 region: CASSFPGLSSYEQYF. CDR3 nucleotide sequence: TGTGCCAGCAGTTTTCCGGGACTAAGCTCCTACGAGCAGTACTTC.

The chain combines TRBV30 with TRBJ1-2; no clear D gene. Trimming removed 0 bases at V and 5 bases at J, with 10 bases between. This CDR3 spans 13 amino acids. CDR1 GTSNPN and CDR2 SVGIG come from the germline V gene (reference sequence). The CDR3 DNA is TGTGCCTGGAGTGTGGGAGTGCCATATGGCTACACCTTC. Protein: CAWSVGVPYGYTF.

V and J are TRBV7-2 and TRBJ2-5, with 8 positions matching TRBD1. J was trimmed by 1 base and V by 2 bases; bases with no gene match: 6. This CDR3 contains 16 residues. The germline CDR1 and CDR2 sequences are SGHTA and FQGNSA. CDR3 in DNA: TGTGCCAGCAGCTTACTCCAGGGGGCAGGCCAAGAGACCCAGTACTTC. As protein: CASSLLQGAGQETQYF. Variable domain in full (rest from reference TRBV7-2 and TRBJ2-5): GAGVSQSPSNKVTEKGKDVELRCDPISGHTALYWYRQSLGQGLEFLIYFQGNSAPDKSGLPSDRFSAERTGGSVSTLTIQRTQQEDSAVYLCASSLLQGAGQETQYFGPGTRLLVL.

The chain combines TRBV7-8 with TRBJ1-5, with D tentatively TRBD1 (6 bases). The CDR3 runs to 17 residues. V was shortened by 5 bases and J by 7 bases, with 24 bases between the two germline ends. CDR1 and CDR2 (germline): SGHVS, FQNEAQ. The CDR3 sequence is CASSPLRGGRAGQPQHF. Here the CDR3 DNA reads TGTGCCAGCAGCCCGCTTAGGGGGGGCCGGGCCGGGCAGCCCCAGCATTTT.

In DNA form, the CDR3 reads TGTGCCAGTGAGGACAGGTTCTCCTACGAGCAGTACTTC. It yields the protein CASEDRFSYEQYF. J is TRBJ2-7 and V is TRBV19; TRBD1 matches 7 bases. The CDR3 sequence is 13 residues long. Per the germline V gene, CDR1 is LNHDA and CDR2 is SQIVND (reference sequence). V gave up 8 bases and J gave up 0 bases; unmatched junction bases: 4.

The rearrangement links TRBV4-3 to TRBJ2-5; TRBD1 agrees at 9 bases. CDR3 size: 16 residues. The germline CDR1 and CDR2 sequences are LGHNA and YSLEER. V lost 3 bases and J lost 2; bases outside the gene matches: 7. The CDR3 region has the DNA TGCGCCAGCAGCCAGGCGAGACAGGGGGTTCAAGAGACCCAGTACTTC. The encoded protein is CASSQARQGVQETQYF.

The V and J genes are TRBV9 and TRBJ1-1; no clear D gene. Germline CDR1 reads SGDLS; CDR2 reads YYNGEE. The V gene lost 3 bases and the J gene lost 1 base, with 10 bases spanning the gap. The CDR3 totals 14 residues. CDR3 nucleotide sequence: TGTGCCAGCAGCGGCGGAGGTGAGAACACTGAAGCTTTCTTT. Residues: CASSGGGENTEAFF. The full variable domain, in which reference TRBV9 and TRBJ1-1 provide the parts outside the CDR3, is DSGVTQTPKHLITATGQRVTLRCSPRSGDLSVYWYQQSLDQGLQFLIQYYNGEERAKGNILERFSAQQFPDLHSELNLSSLELGDSALYFCASSGGGENTEAFFGQGTRLTVV.

The genes are TRBV7-8 and TRBJ2-7; D ambiguous. Germline V CDR1 and CDR2: SGHVS, FQNEAQ. This CDR3 has 15 residues. V lost 1 base, J lost 3 bases, and 13 bases lay in between. For the CDR3, the DNA is TGTGCCAGCAGCTTAGACTCCCCCAGGAACTACGAGCAGTACTTC. As protein: CASSLDSPRNYEQYF.

The chain couples TRBV27 to TRBJ2-1; 9 nucleotides match TRBD2. After removal of 6 bases from V and 2 bases from J, the junction contained 11 bases not matched to a gene. The CDR3 runs 17 residues. CDR1 and CDR2 from the germline V gene are MNHEY and SMNVEV (reference sequence). CDR3 sequence (DNA): TGTGCCAGCAGCTCTGATCAGCGGGGGGAGGCCTACAATGAGCAGTTCTTC. Translated: CASSSDQRGEAYNEQFF.

This chain connects TRBV7-2 to TRBJ2-3; 10 bases are a match to TRBD2. Germline V lookup: CDR1 SGHTA, CDR2 FQGNSA. The CDR3 spans 14 residues. Germline trimming cut 6 bases from V and 6 bases from J; bases unmatched to any gene: 6. CDR3 nucleotides: TGTGCCAGCAGGACCTTTAGCGGGAGGGATACGCAGTATTTT. Its translation: CASRTFSGRDTQYF.

The chain recombines TRBV19 with TRBJ2-7, with a tentative D call TRBD2 (7 bases). Germline CDR1 and CDR2: LNHDA and SQIVND (reference sequence). This CDR3 is built from 15 residues. The V end lost 5 bases, the J end lost 9 bases, and 23 bases lay between the germline ends. This CDR3 reads CASSPSRGGATPQYF. The CDR3, as DNA: TGTGCCAGTAGTCCCTCGAGGGGGGGAGCTACGCCGCAGTACTTC.

The gene calls are TRBV6-2 or TRBV6-3 and TRBJ2-3, with TRBD2 matching 13 bases. Germline V CDR1 and CDR2: MNHEY, SVGEGT. The CDR3 is made up of 17 amino acids. Germline trimming cut 2 bases from V and 2 bases from J; bases unmatched to any gene: 4. The CDR3 DNA reads TGTGCCAGCAGTTACGGACTAGCGGGGGTTTTCACAGATACGCAGTATTTT. Its protein product is CASSYGLAGVFTDTQYF.

The chain uses TRBV5-6 and TRBJ1-2; TRBD1 is a possible D gene (5 bases). V lost 1 base and J 4 bases, leaving 17 bases between the germline ends. The CDR3 extends over 16 amino acids. The V gene's germline CDR1 is SGHDT and CDR2 YYEEEE. The CDR3 coding sequence is TGTGCCAGCAGCTTGCCCAGCAGGGCGCTGGGCTATGGCTACACCTTC. This encodes CASSLPSRALGYGYTF.

The chain links TRBV5-1 to TRBJ1-5; no definite D call. The CDR3 length is 15 residues. CDR1 SGHRS and CDR2 YFSETQ come from the germline V gene. The ends were cut back, 0 bases at V and 0 bases at J, with 7 bases in the middle. This chain's CDR3 is CASSLGGVSNQPQHF. Written as DNA, the CDR3 is TGCGCCAGCAGCTTGGGGGGAGTTAGCAATCAGCCCCAGCATTTT.

The chain uses TRBV4-2 and TRBJ1-3, with TRBD1 matching 7 bases. Germline V lookup: CDR1 LGHNA, CDR2 YNFKEQ. The CDR3 length is 17 residues. The J segment lost 0 bases and the V segment lost 0 bases, leaving 5 bases of the junction unmatched. The CDR3 DNA reads as TGTGCCAGCAGCCAAGAAGGGGGCATCCACTCTGGAAACACCATATATTTT. Its protein product is CASSQEGGIHSGNTIYF.

The table lists this clone with a few counts. CDR3 amino acids: CASSLNARANYGYTF. DNA for the CDR3: TGTGCCAGCAGCTTAAATGCGCGAGCTAACTATGGCTACACCTTC. The chain is built from TRBV11-1 and TRBJ1-2; D call uncertain. The CDR3 is 15 amino acids. CDR1 SGHAT and CDR2 FQDESV come from the germline V gene (reference sequence). V shed 2 bases and J shed 0 bases, with 10 bases lying between them.

The chain recombines TRBV5-4 with TRBJ1-1; possible D gene TRBD1, 6 bases. CDR1 SGHNT and CDR2 YYREEE come from the germline V gene (reference sequence). V was pared by 3 bases and J by 5 bases, with 17 bases between. This CDR3 has 15 residues. As DNA, the CDR3 is TGTGCCAGCAGCTATCCCGCGGGGGCGAGTACTGAAGCTTTCTTT. This encodes CASSYPAGASTEAFF.

The gene calls are TRBV5-8 and TRBJ1-5; D remains ambiguous. The V end was cut by 5 bases, the J end by 3 bases, with 15 bases between. This CDR3 comprises 15 residues. Germline-derived CDR1 and CDR2 are SGHTS and YDEGEE. The CDR3 here is CASSLKAEANQPQHF. For the CDR3, the DNA is TGTGCCAGCAGTCTTAAGGCAGAGGCCAATCAGCCCCAGCATTTT.

The V gene is TRBV6-4, the J gene TRBJ1-2; 10 bases fit TRBD1. V was clipped by 6 bases and J by 5 bases; unmatched bases: 6. This CDR3 has 14 amino acids. Germline loops: CDR1 MRHNA, CDR2 SNTAGT. CDR3 in DNA: TGTGCCAGCAGGCGGGACAGGGGCAGTTATGGCTACACCTTC. This sequence encodes CASRRDRGSYGYTF.

The genes are TRBV7-8 and TRBJ2-7; perhaps TRBD2 as D (6 bases). With 0 bases removed from V and 2 bases from J, the gap between germline ends came to 14 bases. The length of the CDR3 is 16 residues. The germline gives CDR1 SGHVS, CDR2 FQNEAQ. CDR3 in DNA: TGTGCCAGCAGCTTAGCCCCGCCGGGACTTCCCTACGAGCAGTACTTC. It specifies CASSLAPPGLPYEQYF.

This chain connects TRBV7-2 to TRBJ1-2; D is unresolved. V lost 7 bases and J lost 5, with 17 bases in between. The germline V gene has CDR1 SGHTA and CDR2 FQGNSA. CDR3 size: 14 residues. CDR3 in DNA: TGTGCCAGCACCCCACTAGGTGCTGGGTATGGCTACACCTTC. Encoded protein: CASTPLGAGYGYTF. Complete variable domain (other parts from reference TRBV7-2 and TRBJ1-2): GAGVSQSPSNKVTEKGKDVELRCDPISGHTALYWYRQSLGQGLEFLIYFQGNSAPDKSGLPSDRFSAERTGGSVSTLTIQRTQQEDSAVYLCASTPLGAGYGYTFGSGTRLTVV.

The chain couples TRBV7-9 to TRBJ1-1; D gene uncertain. V was trimmed by 1 base and J by 0 bases, leaving 9 bases between them. This CDR3 has 15 residues. Per the germline V gene, CDR1 is SEHNR and CDR2 is FQNEAQ (reference sequence). CDR3 sequence: CASSLGSVVNTEAFF. Written as DNA, the CDR3 is TGTGCCAGCAGCTTAGGCTCCGTAGTGAACACTGAAGCTTTCTTT.

The gene calls are TRBV7-9 and TRBJ2-6; D is perhaps TRBD2 (5 bases). Germline values: CDR1 SEHNR, CDR2 FQNEAQ (reference sequence). The CDR3 length is 17 residues. The V end was cut by 2 bases, the J end by 3 bases, with 14 bases between. DNA of the CDR3: TGTGCCAGCAGCTTAACGAGTCTCCGGGATGGGGCCAACGTCCTGACTTTC. Translated, it gives CASSLTSLRDGANVLTF. The full variable domain, its missing parts supplied by reference TRBV7-9 and TRBJ2-6, is DTGVSQNPRHKITKRGQNVTFRCDPISEHNRLYWYRQTLGQGPEFLTYFQNEAQLEKSRLLSDRFSAERPKGSFSTLEIQRTEQGDSAMYLCASSLTSLRDGANVLTFGAGSRLTVL.

J is TRBJ2-5 and V is TRBV5-1, with 7 bases identical to TRBD1. The germline V gene has CDR1 SGHRS and CDR2 YFSETQ. This CDR3 has 14 amino acids. The V and J ends lost 4 bases and 5 bases, in that order; junction bases with no gene match: 8. The CDR3 DNA reads as TGCGCCAGCAGCAAAAGACAGGGTCTGGAGACCCAGTACTTC. Residues: CASSKRQGLETQYF.

This clone was detected only a few times. The chain uses TRBV3-1 (or the pseudogene TRBV3-2) and TRBJ1-2; 9 bases align to TRBD1. Germline-derived CDR1 and CDR2 are LGHDT and YNNKEL (reference sequence). The CDR3 is made up of 17 amino acids. J was trimmed by 6 bases and V by 1 base; bases with no gene match: 12. The CDR3 DNA sequence: TGTGCCAGCAGCCAAGGGGCTACAGGGGGCGGTCTGAATGGCTACACCTTC. This sequence encodes CASSQGATGGGLNGYTF.